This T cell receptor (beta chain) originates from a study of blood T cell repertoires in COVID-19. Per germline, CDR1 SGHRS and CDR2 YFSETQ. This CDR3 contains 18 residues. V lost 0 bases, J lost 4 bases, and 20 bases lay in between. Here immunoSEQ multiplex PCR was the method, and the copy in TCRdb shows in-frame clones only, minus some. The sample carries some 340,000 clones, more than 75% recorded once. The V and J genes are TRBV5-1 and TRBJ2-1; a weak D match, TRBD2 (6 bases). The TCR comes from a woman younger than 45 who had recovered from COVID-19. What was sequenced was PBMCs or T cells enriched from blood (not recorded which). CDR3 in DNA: TGCGCCAGCAGCTTGGATGGCTACGCGGGGATTAAGTACAATGAGCAGTTCTTC. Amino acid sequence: CASSLDGYAGIKYNEQFF.